Shown below are 13 T cell receptor beta chains from a single sample sequenced in a study of cytomegalovirus exposure and HLA in healthy donors. 60 Vbeta and 13 Jbeta primers were used in PCR. Some clones are missing from TCRdb's copy, which holds only in-frame ones; the method was immunoSEQ multiplex PCR. The sample carries under 200,000 clones, roughly 68% recorded once. Sequencing was performed on PBMCs. The receptor set was obtained from a woman in her twenties or thirties in good health and CMV-seronegative.

This clone is a singleton in its sample. V and J are TRBV4-2 and TRBJ2-2; D may be TRBD2 (5 bases). V gave up 0 bases and J gave up 6 bases, with 5 bases separating them. The CDR3 extends over 13 amino acids. From germline, CDR1 is LGHNA and CDR2 YNFKEQ. The CDR3 coding sequence is TGTGCCAGCAGCCAAGACGGGGCCGGGGAGCTGTTTTTT. Its protein is CASSQDGAGELFF.

This clone has only a few counts. The chain joins TRBV7-8 to TRBJ2-3; 8 nucleotides agree with TRBD2. CDR3 length: 13 residues. Germline values: CDR1 SGHVS, CDR2 FQNEAQ. The junction had 4 bases not matched to a gene; V was cut back by 1 base and J by 10 bases. The CDR3, as DNA: TGTGCCAGCAGCTTAGGAACAGCGGGAGCGCAGTATTTT. Protein: CASSLGTAGAQYF.

CDR3: CASGLVAREPEFF. CDR3 DNA sequence: TGTGCTAGTGGTTTGGTAGCACGCGAGCCGGAGTTCTTC. This chain links TRBV12-5 with TRBJ2-1, with D unresolved. CDR1 and CDR2 (germline): LGHNT, FRNRAP. With 0 bases removed from V and 14 bases from J, the gap between germline ends came to 14 bases. The CDR3 spans 13 residues.

The J gene is TRBJ2-5, the V gene TRBV2; 8 bases line up with TRBD1. The DNA matches TRBJ2-7 better at its end, which makes the J call doubtful. CDR3 length equals 14 residues. CDR1 is SNHLY and CDR2 is FYNNEI in the germline V gene. CDR3 in DNA: TGTGCCAGCAGGGGTGGACAGGGATCCTACGAGCAGTACTTC. Protein: CASRGGQGSYEQYF.

The chain combines TRBV4-1 with TRBJ1-1; the match to TRBD1 covers 8 bases. V trimming: 5 bases; J trimming: 8 bases; junction bases outside the gene matches: 10. Germline assignment: CDR1 MGHRA and CDR2 YSYEKL. This CDR3 region has 14 residues. The CDR3 region has the DNA TGCGCCAGCAGCTCCTCGACAGGGGACTGGGAAGCTTTCTTT. Translated, it gives CASSSSTGDWEAFF.

The rearrangement links TRBV30 to TRBJ2-7; 7 positions match TRBD1. The CDR3 loop spans 16 amino acids. Germline CDR1 GTSNPN, CDR2 SVGIG (reference sequence). Trimming removed 0 bases from V and 0 bases from J; junction bases left unmatched: 8. The CDR3 coding sequence is TGTGCCTGGAGTGTCCCGTACAGGGGAAGCTCCTACGAGCAGTACTTC. It encodes CAWSVPYRGSSYEQYF.

The CDR3 bases are TGTGCCAGCAGCAAAGCGTGGGGACAGGGGCCCCGGGGCGCCTACGAGCAGTACTTC. It encodes CASSKAWGQGPRGAYEQYF. The chain uses TRBV21-1 and TRBJ2-7; TRBD1, the table's D call, lacks a check against the DNA. TRBV21-1 is labeled a pseudogene. CDR3 size: 19 residues.

This chain uses TRBV19 with TRBJ2-7, with 10 bases that match TRBD2. The CDR3 covers 14 residues. In germline, CDR1 is LNHDA, CDR2 SQIVND (reference sequence). Unmatched junction bases numbered 6, after V lost 5 bases and J lost 5 bases. The CDR3 DNA sequence: TGTGCCAGTAGTGCGACTAGCGGGCTCAACGAGCAGTACTTC. Translated: CASSATSGLNEQYF.

The chain is built from TRBV7-6 and TRBJ2-3; 10 bases align to TRBD2. The CDR3 length is 17 residues. The germline gives CDR1 SGHVS, CDR2 FNYEAQ. V gave up 5 bases and J gave up 1 base; unmatched junction bases: 9. The CDR3, as DNA: TGTGCCAGCAGCCGCCACACCGGGACTAGCGGCACAGATACGCAGTATTTT. Residues: CASSRHTGTSGTDTQYF.

This clone came up a few times. The chain is built from TRBV27 and TRBJ2-6, with a tentative D call TRBD1 (6 bases). The CDR3 consists of 17 residues. V shed 3 bases and J shed 2 bases, with 14 bases lying between them. CDR1 is MNHEY and CDR2 is SMNVEV in the germline V gene (reference sequence). The CDR3 is CASSLGPGTPGANVLTF. The CDR3 region has the DNA TGTGCCAGCAGTTTGGGGCCGGGGACACCTGGGGCCAACGTCCTGACTTTC. Supplemented by reference TRBV27 and TRBJ2-6, the full variable domain reads EAQVTQNPRYLITVTGKKLTVTCSQNMNHEYMSWYRQDPGLGLRQIYYSMNVEVTDKGDVPEGYKVSRKEKRNFPLILESPSPNQTSLYFCASSLGPGTPGANVLTFGAGSRLTVL.

CDR3 amino acids: CASSLGRSGGETQYF. Here the CDR3 DNA reads TGTGCCAGCAGCTTAGGAAGGTCTGGGGGGGAGACCCAGTACTTC. This chain joins TRBV7-3 and TRBJ2-5, with D possibly matching TRBD2 (6 bases). This CDR3 region has 15 residues. Trimming pared 2 bases from V and 5 bases from J, leaving 15 bases between. The germline CDR1 and CDR2 sequences are SGHTA and FQGTGA.

The chain carries TRBV6-1 and TRBJ2-1; 7 bases fit TRBD1. Germline V CDR1 and CDR2: MNHNS, SASEGT. V dropped 8 bases and J dropped 3; count of bases not matched to a gene: 4. The CDR3 loop spans 13 amino acids. CDR3: CASRDSYYNEQFF. For the CDR3, the DNA is TGTGCCAGCCGGGACAGCTACTACAATGAGCAGTTCTTC.

This clone was seen once. The chain uses TRBV15 and TRBJ2-1; 10 nucleotides agree with TRBD2. With 3 bases clipped from V and 5 bases from J, the junction kept 7 bases outside the gene matches. Germline V gene lookup returns CDR1 LNHNV and CDR2 YYDKDF (reference sequence). This CDR3 comprises 16 residues. The CDR3 bases are TGTGCCACCAGCAGCTCGACTAGCGGGCGAGACAATGAGCAGTTCTTC. This sequence encodes CATSSSTSGRDNEQFF.